A selection of T cell receptor beta chains follows, all from one sample in a study of blood T cell repertoires in COVID-19. Profiling relied on immunoSEQ multiplex PCR, and the TCRdb table lists in-frame clones only, not all of them. The table records a few hundred thousand clones, over 70% of them present only once. Sequences were obtained from peripheral blood. These receptors originate from a man aged 50 or older with active or convalescent COVID-19. CDR3s include the opening cysteine and the closing phenylalanine or tryptophan. A D gene is named only where the DNA matches it firmly. Size values are once, few and many counts, or a class for expanded clones, and some rows have none.

V	size	J	D	DNA	CDR3
TRBV15	.	TRBJ2-7	.	TGTGCCACCAGCAGAGGAGGGGGCTCCTACGAGCAGTACTTC	CATSRGGGSYEQYF
TRBV10-1	.	TRBJ2-1	TRBD2	TGCGCCAGCAGTGAAACCGGGACTAGCGGGATCTATGAGCAGTTCTTC	CASSETGTSGIYEQFF
TRBV18	.	TRBJ2-3	.	TGTGCCAGCTCACCGCAGGGTAGCACAGATACGCAGTATTTT	CASSPQGSTDTQYF
TRBV6-1	.	TRBJ1-6	.	TGTGCCAGCAGTGAATTGCAGGGTCATAGTTCACCCCTCCACTTT	CASSELQGHSSPLHF
TRBV19	.	TRBJ2-1	.	TGTGCCAGTAGTGGCGGAGGGGGGAGGGGGACCTACAATGAGCAGTTCTTC	CASSGGGGRGTYNEQFF
TRBV3-1/TRBV3-2	.	TRBJ2-5	.	TGTGCCAGCAGCCGAAGAAGGAGGGAAGAGACCCAGTACTTC	CASSRRRREETQYF
TRBV7-2	.	TRBJ2-5	TRBD2	TGTGCCAGCAGCCCCCGGGGACTAGCGGGGGGAGGAGAGACCCAGTACTTC	CASSPRGLAGGGETQYF
TRBV19	.	TRBJ1-2	.	TGTGCCAGTAGTCCGCAGGGGTGGTCTGGCTACACCTTC	CASSPQGWSGYTF
TRBV7-9	many	TRBJ1-3	.	TGTGCCAGCAGCTTCCGGGGAGGATCGATCGGAAACACCATATATTTT	CASSFRGGSIGNTIYF
TRBV11-2	.	TRBJ1-1	TRBD1	TGTGCCAGCAGGCGTCCGGGACAGGTGAACACTGAAGCTTTCTTT	CASRRPGQVNTEAFF
TRBV4-3	.	TRBJ2-3	.	TGCGCCAGCAGCCAAGTTTTCCGCGGGGCCTTCACAGATACGCAGTATTTT	CASSQVFRGAFTDTQYF
TRBV13	few	TRBJ1-4	.	TGTGCCAGCAGCTTAGGACAGGCAACTGAAAAACTGTTTTTT	CASSLGQATEKLFF
TRBV19	.	TRBJ2-1	.	TGTGCCAGTGAGGCAGGGGTCCACAATGAGCAGTTCTTC	CASEAGVHNEQFF
TRBV18	.	TRBJ1-2	.	TGTGCCAGCTCACCAATCCCAGATACTAACTATGGCTACACCTTC	CASSPIPDTNYGYTF
TRBV11-2	.	TRBJ2-5	.	TGTGCCAGCAGCAACCTACGCGGTTTTTTCCAAGAGACCCAGTACTTC	CASSNLRGFFQETQYF
TRBV7-3	.	TRBJ2-3	.	TGTGCCAGCAGCTTAGCAACTAGGGATACGCAGTATTTT	CASSLATRDTQYF
TRBV7-9	once	TRBJ1-1	TRBD1	TGTGCCAGCAGCCGCTCCGGGACAGCTGAAGCTTTCTTT	CASSRSGTAEAFF
TRBV4-2	.	TRBJ2-1	TRBD2	TGTGCCAGCAGCCAAGAGGGGACTAGCGGGAGAGAGCAGTTCTTC	CASSQEGTSGREQFF
TRBV6-6	few	TRBJ2-2	TRBD1	TGTGCCAGCAGTTTGGACAGGGGGCCCGGGGAGCTGTTTTTT	CASSLDRGPGELFF
TRBV4-1	.	TRBJ2-1	TRBD2	TGCGCCAGCAGCCAGAGATCTAGCGGGGGGGCCTCCTACAATGAGCAGTTCTTC	CASSQRSSGGASYNEQFF
TRBV9	.	TRBJ2-7	.	TGTGCCAGCAGCGTAGCTACAGACCCTGACCAGCAGTACTTC	CASSVATDPDQQYF
TRBV28	.	TRBJ1-6	.	TGTGCCAGCAGTTTAATTGGACAGCTTGGGGATTCACCCCTCCACTTT	CASSLIGQLGDSPLHF
TRBV30	.	TRBJ2-7	TRBD1	TGTGCCTGGAGCACAGGGACAGGGCTACTACGAGGGCAGTACTTC	CAWSTGTGLLRGQYF
TRBV27	.	TRBJ1-2	TRBD1	TGTGCCAGCAGTTTTTCGCTGACAGGGAACTATGGCTACACCTTC	CASSFSLTGNYGYTF
TRBV18	.	TRBJ2-5	.	TGTGCCAGCTCACCACTTGAGGCCCAAGAGACCCAGTACTTC	CASSPLEAQETQYF
TRBV23-1	.	TRBJ2-7	TRBD1	TGCGCCAGCAGTCAATGGGGAATTAGGGACAGCCCCTACGAGCAGTACTTC	CASSQWGIRDSPYEQYF
TRBV5-4	once	TRBJ1-1	.	TGTGCCAGCAGCTTGGGCGGGGGCGGAGGCACTGAAGCTTTCTTT	CASSLGGGGGTEAFF
TRBV3-1/TRBV3-2	once	TRBJ2-5	TRBD2	TGTGCCAGCAGCCGCTGGGCGGGGGGGCAAGAGACCCAGTACTTC	CASSRWAGGQETQYF
TRBV9	.	TRBJ2-2	TRBD2	TGTGCCAGCAGCACCCGGACTAGCGGGGGGGATTACACCGGGGAGCTGTTTTTT	CASSTRTSGGDYTGELFF
TRBV6-5	.	TRBJ1-5	.	TGTGCCAACTCCAAGGCGGGAAATCAGCCCCAGCATTTT	CANSKAGNQPQHF
TRBV28	.	TRBJ1-2	.	TGTGCCAGCAGGGCAGGGGCGGGCGTAGGCTATGGCTACACCTTC	CASRAGAGVGYGYTF
TRBV6-5	.	TRBJ2-7	.	TGTGCCAGCAGTTACTCGACAGCCTACGAGCAGTACTTC	CASSYSTAYEQYF
TRBV5-3	.	TRBJ1-1	TRBD1	TGTGCCAGAAGACCCGGGACAGGGGGGGTGAACACTGAAGCTTTCTTT	CARRPGTGGVNTEAFF
TRBV7-8	.	TRBJ1-5	.	TGTGCCAGCAGCTTAGAATTTTATCGGACACCTAGCAATCAGCCCCAGCATTTT	CASSLEFYRTPSNQPQHF
TRBV11-3	.	TRBJ1-3	.	TGTGCCAGCAGCTCCCTCCGGCGGACAGCCTCTGGAAACACCATATATTTT	CASSSLRRTASGNTIYF
TRBV6-5	.	TRBJ1-2	TRBD1	TGTGCCAGCAAAAGACAGGGATTCGGTTATGGCTACACCTTC	CASKRQGFGYGYTF
TRBV7-6	.	TRBJ2-1	TRBD2	TGTGCCAGCAGCTCAGGGGCTAGCGGGAGGGCGAAGCAGTTCTTC	CASSSGASGRAKQFF
TRBV7-9	.	TRBJ2-7	.	TGTGCCAGCAGCTCTCGGACAGAGCCCTACGAGCAGTACTTC	CASSSRTEPYEQYF
TRBV19	.	TRBJ2-7	.	TGTGCCAGTAGTATCGCCGGGGGCGGGGGCGACTCCTACGAGCAGTACTTC	CASSIAGGGGDSYEQYF
TRBV19	.	TRBJ1-5	.	TGTGCCAGTAGTATTACCTCAGGGGTTTACCAGCCCCAGCATTTT	CASSITSGVYQPQHF
TRBV5-6	.	TRBJ1-3	.	TGTGCCAGCAGCTTGGGGAGCATCTCTGGAAACACCATATATTTT	CASSLGSISGNTIYF
TRBV27	.	TRBJ2-5	TRBD2	TGTGCCAGCCAGAGGACTAGCAGTGTCCAAGAGACCCAGTACTTC	CASQRTSSVQETQYF
TRBV10-3	once	TRBJ1-2	TRBD1	TGTGCCATCACCGCAGGGGGTCGAGGCTACACCTTC	CAITAGGRGYTF
TRBV2	once	TRBJ2-1	TRBD2	TGTGCCAGCAGTCGACTAGCGAATGAGCAGTTCTTC	CASSRLANEQFF
TRBV29-1	.	TRBJ1-2	.	TGCAGCGTTGGCGGAGAAGGCTATGGCTACACCTTC	CSVGGEGYGYTF